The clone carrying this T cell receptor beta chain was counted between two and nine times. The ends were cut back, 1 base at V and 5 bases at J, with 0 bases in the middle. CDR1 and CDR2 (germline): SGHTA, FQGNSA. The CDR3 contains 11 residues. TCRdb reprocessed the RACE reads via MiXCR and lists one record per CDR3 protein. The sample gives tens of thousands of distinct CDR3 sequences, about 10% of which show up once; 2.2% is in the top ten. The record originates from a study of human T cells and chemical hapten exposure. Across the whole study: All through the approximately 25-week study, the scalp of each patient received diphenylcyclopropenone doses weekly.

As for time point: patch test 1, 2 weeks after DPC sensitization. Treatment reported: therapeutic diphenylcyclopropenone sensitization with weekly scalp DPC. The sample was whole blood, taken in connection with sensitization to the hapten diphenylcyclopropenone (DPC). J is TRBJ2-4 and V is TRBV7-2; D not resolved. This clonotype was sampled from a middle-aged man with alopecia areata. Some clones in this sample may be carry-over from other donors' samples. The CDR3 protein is CASSLENIQYF. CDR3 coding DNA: TGTGCCAGCAGCTTAGAAAACATTCAGTACTTC.